This TCR beta chain was obtained from a study of early T cells in non-severe SARS-CoV-2 infection. Study observations and caveats: Database matching using VDJdb favored anti-spike CD8 responses, with private and CD4 specificities left missing.

This CDR3 is 13 amino acids long. CDR1 is SGHRS, CDR2 YFSETQ, per germline. V was clipped by 9 bases and J by 6 bases, with 15 bases between them. Individual cDNA molecules received unique molecular identifiers during library preparation. TCRdb recomputed calls from the 5' RACE reads with MiXCR, one row per CDR3 protein. The sample has some 54,000 distinct CDR3 sequences; 10% are singletons. This clonotype has at least ten counts. No antigen is known for it. The sequence derives from an adult who was a healthcare worker with PCR-confirmed SARS-CoV-2 infection or an uninfected control (not recorded which). What was sequenced was whole blood. The chain uses TRBV5-1 and TRBJ2-2; the D gene is possibly TRBD2 (6 bases). CDR3 region: CAIPRGVPGELFF. The CDR3 coding sequence is TGCGCCATCCCCCGCGGGGTCCCCGGGGAGCTGTTTTTT.